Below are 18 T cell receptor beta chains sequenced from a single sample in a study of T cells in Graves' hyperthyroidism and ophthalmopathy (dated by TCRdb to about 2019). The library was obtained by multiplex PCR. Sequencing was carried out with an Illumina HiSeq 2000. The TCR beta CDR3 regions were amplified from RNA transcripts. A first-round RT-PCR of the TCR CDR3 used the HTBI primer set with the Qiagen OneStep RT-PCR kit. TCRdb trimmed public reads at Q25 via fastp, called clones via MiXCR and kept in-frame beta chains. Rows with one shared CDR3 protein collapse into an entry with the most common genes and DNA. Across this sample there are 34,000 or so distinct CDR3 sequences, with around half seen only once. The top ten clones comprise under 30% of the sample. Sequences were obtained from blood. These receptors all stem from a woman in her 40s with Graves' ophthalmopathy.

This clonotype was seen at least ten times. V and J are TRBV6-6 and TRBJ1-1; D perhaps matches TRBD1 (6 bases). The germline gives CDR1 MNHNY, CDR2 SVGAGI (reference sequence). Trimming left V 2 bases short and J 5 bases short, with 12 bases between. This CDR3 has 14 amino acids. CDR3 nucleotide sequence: TGTGCCAGCAGTTACCAAGGGGGTACTACTGAAGCTTTCTTT. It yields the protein CASSYQGGTTEAFF.

In DNA form, the CDR3 reads TGTGCCAGTAGCCTACGGACAGGGGGTGAGCAGTACTTC. This encodes CASSLRTGGEQYF. The chain recombines TRBV19 with TRBJ2-7, with TRBD1 matching 10 bases. Germline V gives CDR1 LNHDA, CDR2 SQIVND (reference sequence). CDR3 length: 13 amino acids. Germline trimming cut 6 bases from V and 7 bases from J; bases unmatched to any gene: 6.

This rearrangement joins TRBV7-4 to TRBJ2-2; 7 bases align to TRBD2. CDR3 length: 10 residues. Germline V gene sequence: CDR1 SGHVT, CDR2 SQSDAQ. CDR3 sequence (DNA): TGTACGGGGGGTACCGGGGAGCTGTTTTTT. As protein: CTGGTGELFF.

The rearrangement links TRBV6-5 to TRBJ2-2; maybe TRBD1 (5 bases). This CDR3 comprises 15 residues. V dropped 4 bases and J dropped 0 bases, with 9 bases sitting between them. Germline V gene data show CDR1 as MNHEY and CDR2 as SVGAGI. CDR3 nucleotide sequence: TGTGCCAGCAGTTCCCAAGGGGCGAACACCGGGGAGCTGTTTTTT. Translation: CASSSQGANTGELFF.

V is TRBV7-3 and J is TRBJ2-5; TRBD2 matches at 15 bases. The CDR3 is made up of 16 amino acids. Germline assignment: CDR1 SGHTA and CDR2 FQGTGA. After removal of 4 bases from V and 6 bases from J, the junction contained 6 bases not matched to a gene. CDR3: CASSSGLAGGRKTQYF. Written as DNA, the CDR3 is TGTGCCAGCAGCTCCGGACTAGCGGGGGGGCGGAAGACCCAGTACTTC.

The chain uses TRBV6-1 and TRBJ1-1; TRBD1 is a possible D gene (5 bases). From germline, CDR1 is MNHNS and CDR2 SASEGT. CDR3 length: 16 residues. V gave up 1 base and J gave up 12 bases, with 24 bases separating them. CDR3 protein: CASSEGSSGANVLTFF. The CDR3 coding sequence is TGTGCCAGCAGTGAAGGGAGCTCTGGGGCCAACGTCCTGACTTTCTTT.

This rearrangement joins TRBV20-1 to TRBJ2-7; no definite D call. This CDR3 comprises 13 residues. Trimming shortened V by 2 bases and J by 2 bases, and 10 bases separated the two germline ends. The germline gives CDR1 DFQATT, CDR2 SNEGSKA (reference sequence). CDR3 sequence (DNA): TGCAGTGCTAGATTAGCCAGACCCTACGAGCAGTACTTC. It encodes CSARLARPYEQYF.

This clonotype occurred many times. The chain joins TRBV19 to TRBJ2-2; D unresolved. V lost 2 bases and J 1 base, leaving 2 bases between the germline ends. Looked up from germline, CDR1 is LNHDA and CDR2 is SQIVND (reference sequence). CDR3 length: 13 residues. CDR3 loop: CASSIWNTGELFF. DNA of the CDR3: TGTGCCAGTAGTATATGGAACACCGGGGAGCTGTTTTTT.

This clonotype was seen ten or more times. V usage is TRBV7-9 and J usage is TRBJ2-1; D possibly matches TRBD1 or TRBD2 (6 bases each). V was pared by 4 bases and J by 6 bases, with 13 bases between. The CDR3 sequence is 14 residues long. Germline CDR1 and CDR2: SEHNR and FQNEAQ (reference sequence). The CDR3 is CASSSAKGGNEQFF. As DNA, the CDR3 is TGTGCCAGCAGCTCCGCCAAGGGGGGCAATGAGCAGTTCTTC.

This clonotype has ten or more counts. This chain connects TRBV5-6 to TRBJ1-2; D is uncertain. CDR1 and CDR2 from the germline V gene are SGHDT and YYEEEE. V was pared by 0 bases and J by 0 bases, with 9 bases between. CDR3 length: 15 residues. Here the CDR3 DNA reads TGTGCCAGCAGCTTGGGAGCCAGCGCTAACTATGGCTACACCTTC. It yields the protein CASSLGASANYGYTF.

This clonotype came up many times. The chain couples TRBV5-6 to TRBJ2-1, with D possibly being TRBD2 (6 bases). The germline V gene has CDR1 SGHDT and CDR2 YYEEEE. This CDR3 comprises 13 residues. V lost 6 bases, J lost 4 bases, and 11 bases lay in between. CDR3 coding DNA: TGTGCCAGCACCAAAGCGGGTTACAATGAGCAGTTCTTC. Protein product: CASTKAGYNEQFF.

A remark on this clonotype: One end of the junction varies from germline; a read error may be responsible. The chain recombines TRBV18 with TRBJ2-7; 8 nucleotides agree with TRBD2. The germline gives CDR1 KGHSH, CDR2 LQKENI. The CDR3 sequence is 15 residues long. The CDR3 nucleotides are TGTGCCAGCCCACCAGCGGCGGGGGGCCCCTGGGAGCAGTACTTC. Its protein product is CASPPAAGGPWEQYF.

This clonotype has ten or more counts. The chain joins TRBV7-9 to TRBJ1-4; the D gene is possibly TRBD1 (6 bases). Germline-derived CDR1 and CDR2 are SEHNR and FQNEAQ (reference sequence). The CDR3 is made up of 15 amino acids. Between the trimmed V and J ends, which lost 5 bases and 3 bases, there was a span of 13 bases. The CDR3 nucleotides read TGTGCCAGCAGCCCCAGGGGATTTGCTAATGAAAAACTGTTTTTT. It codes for CASSPRGFANEKLFF.

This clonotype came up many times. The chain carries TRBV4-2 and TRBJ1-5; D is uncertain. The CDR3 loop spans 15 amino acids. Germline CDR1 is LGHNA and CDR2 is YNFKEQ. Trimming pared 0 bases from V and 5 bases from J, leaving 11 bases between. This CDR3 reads CASSQDAGFDQPQHF. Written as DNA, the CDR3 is TGTGCCAGCAGCCAAGATGCGGGGTTCGATCAGCCCCAGCATTTT.

The CDR3 DNA is TGTGCCAGCAGCGTAAACCGGGACAGAGCCTACGAGCAGTACTTC. Protein sequence: CASSVNRDRAYEQYF. This rearrangement joins TRBV7-9 to TRBJ2-7, with 7 nucleotides matching TRBD1. Germline V gene data show CDR1 as SEHNR and CDR2 as FQNEAQ (reference sequence). V lost 5 bases, J lost 2 bases, and 9 bases stayed unmatched. The CDR3 is 15 residues long.

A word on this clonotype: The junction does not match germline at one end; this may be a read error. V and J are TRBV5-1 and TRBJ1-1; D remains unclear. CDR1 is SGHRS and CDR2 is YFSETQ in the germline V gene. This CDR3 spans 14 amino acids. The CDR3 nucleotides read TGCGCCAGCAGTTCCGCCGGTCTCGGAGCTGAAGCTTGCTTT. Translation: CASSSAGLGAEACF.

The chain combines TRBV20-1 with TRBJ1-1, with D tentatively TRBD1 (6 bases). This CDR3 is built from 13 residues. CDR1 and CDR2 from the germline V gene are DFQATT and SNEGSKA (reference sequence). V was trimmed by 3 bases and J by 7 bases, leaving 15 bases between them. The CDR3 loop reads CSARRPRDNEAFF. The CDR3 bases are TGCAGTGCTAGGAGGCCCCGGGACAATGAAGCTTTCTTT.

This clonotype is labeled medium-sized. The CDR3, as DNA: TGTGCCAGCAGCTTAAGCGGGGGGGCTGGGGAGACCCAGTACTTC. Its translation: CASSLSGGAGETQYF. This chain connects TRBV7-3 to TRBJ2-5, with 9 bases identical to TRBD2. Trimming removed 1 base from V and 5 bases from J; junction bases left unmatched: 5. CDR1 and CDR2 from the germline V gene are SGHTA and FQGTGA. This CDR3 region has 15 residues.